A single T cell receptor beta chain is shown here with its context. The identical CDR3 is also encoded by other nucleotide sequences in the sample. The CDR3 totals 14 residues. Per germline, CDR1 LNHDA and CDR2 SQIVND (reference sequence). V was shortened by 4 bases and J by 0 bases, with 10 bases between the two germline ends. Study processing details: Amplification with reference gene primers provided the estimates of nucleated cell counts. Some clones are missing from TCRdb's copy, which holds only in-frame ones; the method was immunoSEQ multiplex PCR. D and trimming were read from the DNA, whereas the V and J calls and clone size are those reported in that table. The sample shows about 300,000 clones, 70% to 90% of them seen only once. The sample comes from a study of blood T cell repertoires in COVID-19. Whole-study context: There were acute and convalescent COVID-19 samples, and they came from the United States, Italy and Spain.

The sequenced material came from peripheral blood. The chain carries TRBV19 and TRBJ2-7, with a tentative D call TRBD1 (6 bases). This clonotype was obtained from a man between 65 and 79 years old with acute or convalescent COVID-19. CDR3 protein: CASSRQGSSYEQYF. For the CDR3, the DNA is TGTGCCAGTAGTAGGCAGGGGAGCTCCTACGAGCAGTACTTC.